This T cell receptor beta chain was recovered during a study of vaccination and CD4 T cells after COVID-19. For the study at large: Mild disease affected nine convalescent patients and severe disease one, all SARS-CoV-2 positive by nasal swab PCR. Researchers treated control cultures with a CEFX pool, an HIV-1 Nef pool, or no peptide.

The CDR3 contains 14 residues. V lost 2 bases and J lost 8, with 16 bases in between. The germline V gene has CDR1 SGHNT and CDR2 YYREEE (reference sequence). The Oncomine TCR Beta short-read assay sequenced DNA from cultured CD4+ T cells. MiXCR was run by TCRdb on the PCR reads, yielding one entry per CDR3 protein. This repertoire shows around 5,900 distinct CDR3 sequences, around 50% found once; its top ten account for roughly 30%. To note about this clonotype: What it recognizes is unknown.

Treatment specified: roughly ten-day PBMC culture with coronavirus spike peptide pools or control peptides (ViraFEST assay). V and J are TRBV5-4 and TRBJ1-2; D gene uncertain. Material: CD4+ T cells from blood, cultured in vitro. The clonotype was recovered from a human donor who had recovered from COVID-19. The CDR3 DNA reads TGTGCCAGCAGCTTACCCCGGCAGATGGGAGGCTACACCTTC. It specifies CASSLPRQMGGYTF.